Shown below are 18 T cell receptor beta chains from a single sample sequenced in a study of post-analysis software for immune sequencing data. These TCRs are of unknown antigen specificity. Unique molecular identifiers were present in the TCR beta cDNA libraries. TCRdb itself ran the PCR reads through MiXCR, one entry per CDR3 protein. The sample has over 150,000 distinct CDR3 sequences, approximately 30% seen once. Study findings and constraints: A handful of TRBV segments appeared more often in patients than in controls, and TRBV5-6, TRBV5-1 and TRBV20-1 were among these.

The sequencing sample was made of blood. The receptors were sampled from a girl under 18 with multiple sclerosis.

CDR3 nucleotides: TGTGCCAGCACCGGACAGGAATACACTGAAGCTTTCTTT. Translated, it gives CASTGQEYTEAFF. The V call is TRBV6-1, the J call TRBJ1-1; 7 nucleotides agree with TRBD1. V lost 7 bases to trimming and J lost 3 bases; unmatched junction nucleotides: 5. Per germline, CDR1 MNHNS and CDR2 SASEGT. The CDR3 extends over 13 amino acids.

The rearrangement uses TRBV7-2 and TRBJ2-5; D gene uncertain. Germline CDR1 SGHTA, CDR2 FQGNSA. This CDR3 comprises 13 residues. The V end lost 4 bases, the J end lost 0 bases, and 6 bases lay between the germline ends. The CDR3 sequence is CASSWGYQETQYF. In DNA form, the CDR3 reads TGTGCCAGCAGCTGGGGTTACCAAGAGACCCAGTACTTC.

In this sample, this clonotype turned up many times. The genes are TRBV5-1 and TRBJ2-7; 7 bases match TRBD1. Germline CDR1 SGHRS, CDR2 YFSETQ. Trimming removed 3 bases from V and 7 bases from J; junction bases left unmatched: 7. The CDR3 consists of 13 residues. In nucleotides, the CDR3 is TGCGCCAGCAGCTCTACAGGGGACAGAGAGCAGTACTTC. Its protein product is CASSSTGDREQYF.

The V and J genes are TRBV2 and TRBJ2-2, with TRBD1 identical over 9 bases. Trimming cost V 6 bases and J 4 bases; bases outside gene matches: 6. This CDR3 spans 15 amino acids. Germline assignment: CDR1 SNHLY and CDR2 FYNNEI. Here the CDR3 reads CASRKGQGGTGELFF. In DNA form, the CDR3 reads TGTGCCAGCAGGAAGGGACAGGGAGGCACCGGGGAGCTGTTTTTT.

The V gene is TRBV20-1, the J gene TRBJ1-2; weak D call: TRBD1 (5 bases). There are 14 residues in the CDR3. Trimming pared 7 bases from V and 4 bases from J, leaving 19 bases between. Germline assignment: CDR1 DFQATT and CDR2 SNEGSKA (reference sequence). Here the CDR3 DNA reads TGCAGTGGACAAGATGGGGCCACTACCTATGGCTACACCTTC. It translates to CSGQDGATTYGYTF.

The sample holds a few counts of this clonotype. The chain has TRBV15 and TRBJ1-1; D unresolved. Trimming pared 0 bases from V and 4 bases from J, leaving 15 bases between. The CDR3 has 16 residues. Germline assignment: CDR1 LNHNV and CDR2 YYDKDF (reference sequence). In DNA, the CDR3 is TGTGCCACCAGCAGAGATCGGGGAAGAGATACCACTGAAGCTTTCTTT. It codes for CATSRDRGRDTTEAFF.

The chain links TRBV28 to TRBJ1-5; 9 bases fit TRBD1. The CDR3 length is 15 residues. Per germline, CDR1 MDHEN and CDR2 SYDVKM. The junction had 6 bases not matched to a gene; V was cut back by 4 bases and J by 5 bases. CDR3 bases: TGTGCCAGCAGTTCCACCGGGACAGGGTATCAGCCCCAGCATTTT. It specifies CASSSTGTGYQPQHF.

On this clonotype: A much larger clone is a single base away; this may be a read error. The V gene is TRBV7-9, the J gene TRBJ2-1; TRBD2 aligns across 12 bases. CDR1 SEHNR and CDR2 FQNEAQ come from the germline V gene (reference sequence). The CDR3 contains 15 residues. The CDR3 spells CAGSGLAGPYNEQFF. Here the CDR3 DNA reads TGTGCCGGCAGCGGACTAGCGGGACCCTACAATGAGCAGTTCTTC.

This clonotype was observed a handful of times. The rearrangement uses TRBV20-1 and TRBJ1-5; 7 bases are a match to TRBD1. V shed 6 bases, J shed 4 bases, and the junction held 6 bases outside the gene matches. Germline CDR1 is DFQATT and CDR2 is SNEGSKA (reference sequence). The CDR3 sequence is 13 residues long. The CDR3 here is CSAETGSNQPQHF. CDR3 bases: TGCAGTGCGGAGACAGGGTCTAATCAGCCCCAGCATTTT.

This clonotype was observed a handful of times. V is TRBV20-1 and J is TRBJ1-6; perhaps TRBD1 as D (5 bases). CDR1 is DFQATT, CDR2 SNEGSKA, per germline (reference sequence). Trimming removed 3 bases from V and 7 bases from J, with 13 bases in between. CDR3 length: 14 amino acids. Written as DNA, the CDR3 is TGCAGTGCTAGTCAGGGTAAAATGAATTCACCCCTCCACTTT. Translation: CSASQGKMNSPLHF.

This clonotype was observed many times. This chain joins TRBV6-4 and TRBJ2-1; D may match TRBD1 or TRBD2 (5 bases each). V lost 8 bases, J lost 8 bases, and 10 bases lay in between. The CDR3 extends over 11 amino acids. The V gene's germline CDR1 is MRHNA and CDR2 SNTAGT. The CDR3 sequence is CASDRDHEQFF. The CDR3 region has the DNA TGTGCCAGCGATAGGGACCATGAGCAGTTCTTC.

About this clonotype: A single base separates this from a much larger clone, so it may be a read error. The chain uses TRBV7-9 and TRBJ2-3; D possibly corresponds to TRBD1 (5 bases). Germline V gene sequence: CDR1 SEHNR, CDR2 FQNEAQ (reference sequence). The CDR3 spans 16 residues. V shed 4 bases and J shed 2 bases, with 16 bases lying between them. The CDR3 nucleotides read TGTGCCAGCAGCTCTGGACCGCGGACAACCACAGATACGCAGTATTTT. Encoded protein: CASSSGPRTTTDTQYF.

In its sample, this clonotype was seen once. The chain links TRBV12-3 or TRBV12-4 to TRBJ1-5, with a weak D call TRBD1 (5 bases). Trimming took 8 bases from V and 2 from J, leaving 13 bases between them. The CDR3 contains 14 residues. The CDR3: CASGAGIGNQPQHF. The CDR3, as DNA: TGTGCCAGCGGGGCAGGGATCGGCAATCAGCCCCAGCATTTT.

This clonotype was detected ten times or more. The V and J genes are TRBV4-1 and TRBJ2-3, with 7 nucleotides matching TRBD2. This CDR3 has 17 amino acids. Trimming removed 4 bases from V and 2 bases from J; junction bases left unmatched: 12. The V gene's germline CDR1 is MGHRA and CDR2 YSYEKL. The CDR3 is CASSRTSSSGTTDTQYF. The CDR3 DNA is TGCGCCAGCAGCCGAACCTCCTCGAGCGGGACCACAGATACGCAGTATTTT.

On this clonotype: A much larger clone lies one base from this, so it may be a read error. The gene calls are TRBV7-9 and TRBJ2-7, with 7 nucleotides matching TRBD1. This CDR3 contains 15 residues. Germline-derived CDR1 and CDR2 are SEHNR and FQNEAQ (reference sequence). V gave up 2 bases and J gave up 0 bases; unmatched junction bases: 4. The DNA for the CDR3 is TGTGCCAGCAGCTTAAGGACAGGACTCTCCTACGAGCAGTACGTC. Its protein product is CASSLRTGLSYEQYV.

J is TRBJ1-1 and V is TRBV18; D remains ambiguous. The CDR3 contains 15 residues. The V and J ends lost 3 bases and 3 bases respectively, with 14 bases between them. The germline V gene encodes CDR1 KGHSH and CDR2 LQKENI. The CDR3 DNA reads TGTGCCAGCTCACCGACGGACCCTTCGGACACTGAAGCTTTCTTT. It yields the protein CASSPTDPSDTEAFF.

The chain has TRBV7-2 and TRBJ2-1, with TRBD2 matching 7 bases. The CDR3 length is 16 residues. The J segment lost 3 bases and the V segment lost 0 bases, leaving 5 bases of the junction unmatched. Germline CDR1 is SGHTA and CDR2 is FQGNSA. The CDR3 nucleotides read TGTGCCAGCAGCTTAGCTTCGAGCGGGGTCTACAATGAGCAGTTCTTC. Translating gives CASSLASSGVYNEQFF.

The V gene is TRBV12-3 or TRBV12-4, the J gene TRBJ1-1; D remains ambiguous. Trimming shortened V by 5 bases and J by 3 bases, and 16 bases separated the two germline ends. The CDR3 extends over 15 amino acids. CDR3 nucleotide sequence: TGTGCCAGCAGTCGGGAAGGGCGGATTGACACTGAAGCTTTCTTT. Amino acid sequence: CASSREGRIDTEAFF.